This passage covers 27 T cell receptor beta chains from one sample sequenced in a study of breast tumors, draining lymph nodes, adjacent tissues. Breast cancer patients provided tissue from their axillary draining lymph nodes. TCRdb passed the multiplex PCR reads through MiXCR, listing each CDR3 protein once. The repertoire has more than 80,000 distinct CDR3 sequences, 30% of them found once; the top ten carry approximately 5%. Source material: axillary lymph node tissue. These receptors were obtained from a female donor with breast cancer. Some clones in this sample may be carry-over from other donors' samples.

A remark on this clonotype: A single base separates this from a much larger clone, so it may be a read error. Here the CDR3 omits its conserved ending phenylalanine or tryptophan, so a read error is the likely source. The chain is built from TRBV14 and TRBJ2-7, with 9 bases lining up with TRBD2. Germline loops: CDR1 SGHDN, CDR2 FVKESK. Unmatched junction bases numbered 3, after V lost 1 base and J lost 2 bases. The CDR3 sequence is 15 residues long. The CDR3 DNA sequence: TGTGCCAGCAGCCAAGTGTTAGCGGGAGCCTACGAGCAGTACTCC. This translates into CASSQVLAGAYEQYS.

This clonotype was seen at least ten times. A junction end diverges from the germline sequence, so it may reflect a read error. This rearrangement joins TRBV20-1 to TRBJ2-5; 7 nucleotides line up with TRBD1. Germline assignment: CDR1 DFQATT and CDR2 SNEGSKA (reference sequence). The CDR3 consists of 11 residues. CDR3 sequence reads: CSALQGETQSF. The DNA for the CDR3 is TGCAGTGCTCTCCAGGGGGAGACCCAGTCCTTC.

This chain uses TRBV20-1 with TRBJ2-2; TRBD1 agrees at 8 bases. The CDR3 length is 14 residues. J gave up 0 bases and V 7 bases, and 4 bases lay outside the gene matches. Per the germline V gene, CDR1 is DFQATT and CDR2 is SNEGSKA (reference sequence). CDR3 in amino acids: CSVGTGANTGELFF. The DNA for the CDR3 is TGCAGTGTCGGGACAGGAGCGAACACCGGGGAGCTGTTTTTT.

This clonotype was seen at least ten times. In DNA, the CDR3 is TGTGCCAGCACCTTGACTAGCGGGGGGGCAGAGACCCAGTACTTC. Translated, it gives CASTLTSGGAETQYF. This chain connects TRBV6-2 or TRBV6-3 to TRBJ2-5; 14 bases agree with TRBD2. CDR3 length: 15 residues. Germline V gives CDR1 MNHEY, CDR2 SVGEGT. Unmatched junction bases numbered 5, after V lost 7 bases and J lost 4 bases.

This clonotype showed up many times. The chain joins TRBV3-1 to TRBJ2-7; a possible D gene is TRBD2 (6 bases). The V end lost 4 bases, the J end lost 2 bases, and 12 bases lay between the germline ends. The germline gives CDR1 LGHDT, CDR2 YNNKEL (reference sequence). This CDR3 has 14 residues. The CDR3 DNA is TGTGCCAGCAGCCGGGGGGACCCCCCCTACGAGCAGTACTTC. Translated: CASSRGDPPYEQYF.

This clonotype has a count of ten or more. The rearrangement links TRBV4-1 to TRBJ2-7; D may be TRBD2 (6 bases). CDR3 size: 16 residues. The germline V gene encodes CDR1 MGHRA and CDR2 YSYEKL. The ends were cut back, 0 bases at V and 1 base at J, with 13 bases in the middle. The CDR3 region is CASSQDFAGRSYEQYF. In DNA form, the CDR3 reads TGCGCCAGCAGCCAAGACTTTGCGGGGCGGTCCTACGAGCAGTACTTC.

This clonotype has at least ten counts. This chain connects TRBV20-1 to TRBJ2-7; TRBD2 agrees at 7 bases. Trimming took 2 bases from V and 2 from J; bases not matched to a gene: 3. The germline CDR1 and CDR2 sequences are DFQATT and SNEGSKA (reference sequence). The CDR3 extends over 13 amino acids. The CDR3: CSARKRGAYEQYF. The CDR3 coding sequence is TGCAGTGCTAGAAAACGGGGGGCCTACGAGCAGTACTTC.

This clonotype was observed many times. CDR3 amino acids: CASSPHGTGPYGYTF. The CDR3 nucleotides are TGTGCCAGCAGCCCGCACGGGACAGGGCCCTATGGCTACACCTTC. This sequence joins TRBV5-6 and TRBJ1-2, with 9 positions matching TRBD1. The germline CDR1 and CDR2 sequences are SGHDT and YYEEEE. J was trimmed by 4 bases and V by 4 bases; bases with no gene match: 8. The CDR3 is 15 residues long.

As concerns this clonotype: One end of the junction varies from germline; a read error may be responsible. V is TRBV9 and J is TRBJ2-5; D unclear. Per germline, CDR1 SGDLS and CDR2 YYNGEE. The CDR3 extends over 13 amino acids. CDR3 amino acids: CASSVGHLETQYF. DNA for the CDR3: TGTGCCAGCAGCGTAGGTCACCTAGAGACCCAGTACTTT.

This clonotype came up once. An end of the junction does not agree with germline; a read error may underlie this. This sequence joins TRBV27 and TRBJ1-1; the D is unclear. This CDR3 has 15 residues. Germline CDR1 and CDR2: MNHEY and SMNVEV (reference sequence). CDR3 region: CVSSISEDLNTEAFF. In nucleotides, the CDR3 is TGTGTCAGCAGCATATCCGAGGACTTGAACACTGAAGCTTTCTTT.

This clonotype was detected only a few times. The chain employs TRBV6-6 and TRBJ1-1, with D possibly TRBD1 on 6 matching bases. CDR1 is MNHNY and CDR2 is SVGAGI in the germline V gene (reference sequence). The V gene lost 0 bases and the J gene lost 4 bases, with 12 bases spanning the gap. The CDR3 has 15 residues. The CDR3 coding sequence is TGTGCCAGCAGTTACTCGGGGGGCGGAGGCACTGAAGCTTTCTTT. Translating gives CASSYSGGGGTEAFF.

This chain uses TRBV15 with TRBJ2-7, with a tentative D call TRBD2 (6 bases). The germline V and J ends were trimmed by 0 bases and 1 base, with 16 bases remaining between them. Germline assignment: CDR1 LNHNV and CDR2 YYDKDF (reference sequence). The length of the CDR3 is 17 residues. CDR3 region: CATSREAGKDGSYEQYF. The CDR3 DNA reads as TGTGCCACCAGCAGAGAGGCGGGGAAGGACGGTTCCTACGAGCAGTACTTC.

This clonotype has a count of ten or more. The chain joins TRBV5-6 to TRBJ2-7; maybe TRBD1 (6 bases). This CDR3 is built from 15 residues. V shed 0 bases and J shed 3 bases, with 13 bases lying between them. CDR1 and CDR2 from the germline V gene are SGHDT and YYEEEE. For the CDR3, the DNA is TGTGCCAGCAGCTTGGTACAGGGAGTGTACTACGAGCAGTACTTC. Its translation: CASSLVQGVYYEQYF.

With regard to this clonotype: At one boundary the junction diverges from the germline segment, which might be a read error. This chain joins TRBV11-2 and TRBJ2-5; D is tentatively TRBD1 or TRBD2 (5 bases each). Germline loops: CDR1 SGHAT, CDR2 FQNNGV. The CDR3 totals 16 residues. The CDR3 DNA sequence: TGTGCCAGCAGCTTAGATCTCGGGGCAGAAGGAGAGGCCCAGTACTTC. Translation: CASSLDLGAEGEAQYF.

About this clonotype: This clone may be a read error of a much larger clone one base away. The chain has TRBV6-2 or TRBV6-3 and TRBJ1-2; D possibly corresponds to TRBD1 (6 bases). Germline CDR1 and CDR2: MNHEY and SVGEGT. The CDR3 has 16 residues. The DNA of the CDR3 is TGTGCCAGCAGGGACCTTTCGGGGGCGAGGTCTCATGGCTACGCCTTC. As protein: CASRDLSGARSHGYAF.

The table lists this clonotype with many counts. This chain uses TRBV28 with TRBJ1-5; 11 nucleotides line up with TRBD1. The V gene end was trimmed by 6 bases and the J gene end by 5 bases; junction bases not matched to a gene: 3. Germline CDR1 reads MDHEN; CDR2 reads SYDVKM. This CDR3 contains 14 residues. The CDR3: CASRSGQGDQPQHF. Here the CDR3 DNA reads TGTGCCAGCAGGTCGGGACAGGGGGATCAGCCCCAGCATTTT.

This clonotype occurred many times. V is TRBV3-1 and J is TRBJ2-1; D uncertain. The CDR3 consists of 12 residues. Germline assignment: CDR1 LGHDT and CDR2 YNNKEL (reference sequence). V was pared by 4 bases and J by 6 bases, with 7 bases between. The CDR3 DNA reads as TGTGCCAGCAGCCCCAGACTCAATGAGCAGTTCTTC. Its translation is CASSPRLNEQFF.

Comments on this clonotype: The CDR3 end shows no conserved phenylalanine or tryptophan, and so a read error is likely. The chain links TRBV6-4 to TRBJ1-3; D remains unclear. Germline loops: CDR1 MRHNA, CDR2 SNTAGT. This CDR3 spans 13 amino acids. The V end was cut by 8 bases, the J end by 0 bases, with 8 bases between. The CDR3: CASSTLSGNTIYA. The CDR3 nucleotides read TGTGCCAGCTCAACGCTCTCTGGAAACACCATATATGCT.

This clonotype was observed many times. The V and J genes are TRBV6-4 and TRBJ1-2; no clear D. V lost 3 bases, J lost 2 bases, and 10 bases lay in between. The CDR3 contains 14 residues. Germline V CDR1 and CDR2: MRHNA, SNTAGT. DNA for the CDR3: TGTGCCAGCAGTGAGGCAGAAGAGAACTATGGCTACACCTTC. Its protein is CASSEAEENYGYTF.

V usage is TRBV9 and J usage is TRBJ1-6; a weak D match, TRBD1 (6 bases). Per germline, CDR1 SGDLS and CDR2 YYNGEE. There are 14 residues in the CDR3. The germline V and J ends were trimmed by 2 bases and 8 bases, with 11 bases remaining between them. CDR3 region: CASSVGDTYSPLHF. The CDR3 DNA reads TGTGCCAGCAGCGTGGGGGACACGTATTCACCCCTCCACTTT.

This clonotype was seen at least ten times. The V gene is TRBV20-1, the J gene TRBJ2-5; D gene uncertain. Trimming took 5 bases from V and 2 from J, leaving 9 bases between them. The CDR3 covers 12 residues. Germline V gene sequence: CDR1 DFQATT, CDR2 SNEGSKA (reference sequence). CDR3 protein: CSARVGQETQYF. In DNA, the CDR3 is TGCAGTGCTCGAGTCGGACAAGAGACCCAGTACTTC.

This clonotype occurred many times. The gene calls are TRBV12-3 or TRBV12-4 and TRBJ1-4; the match to TRBD1 covers 8 bases. CDR3 length: 14 amino acids. The junction had 4 bases not matched to a gene; V was cut back by 5 bases and J by 5 bases. This CDR3 is CASSTGQENEKLFF. CDR3 nucleotides: TGTGCCAGCAGTACGGGACAGGAGAATGAAAAACTGTTTTTT.

Details on this clonotype: A much larger clone lies a single base off, so this may be a read error. The rearrangement links TRBV5-5 to TRBJ1-5; weak D call: TRBD1 (5 bases). Germline values: CDR1 SGHKS, CDR2 YYEKEE (reference sequence). V lost 1 base to trimming and J lost 7 bases, with 18 bases between them. This CDR3 spans 16 amino acids. The CDR3 here is CASSLNMPSGPQPQHF. DNA for the CDR3: TGTGCCAGCAGCTTGAACATGCCCTCGGGGCCCCAGCCCCAGCATTTT.

This clonotype has at least ten counts. The CDR3 reads CASSFGLVAHEQYF. In nucleotides, the CDR3 is TGTGCCAGCAGCTTCGGGCTCGTGGCTCACGAGCAGTACTTC. This chain links TRBV7-9 with TRBJ2-7; D remains unclear. CDR3 size: 14 residues. CDR1 and CDR2 from the germline V gene are SEHNR and FQNEAQ (reference sequence). V was pared by 3 bases and J by 5 bases, with 14 bases between.

The V gene is TRBV27, the J gene TRBJ1-2; D may be TRBD1 (5 bases). The CDR3 consists of 12 residues. CDR1 and CDR2 from the germline V gene are MNHEY and SMNVEV (reference sequence). The ends were cut back, 5 bases at V and 5 bases at J, with 9 bases in the middle. In nucleotides, the CDR3 is TGTGCCAGCAGTCCGCAGGGTTATGGCTACACCTTC. Protein product: CASSPQGYGYTF.

A remark on this clonotype: A read error is likely, as this CDR3 ends without the conserved phenylalanine or tryptophan. CDR3 in amino acids: CSVGTGGSGYTS. CDR3 coding DNA: TGCAGCGTAGGGACGGGGGGCTCTGGCTACACCTCC. This chain uses TRBV29-1 with TRBJ1-2; D possibly corresponds to TRBD1 (6 bases). The CDR3 length is 12 residues. Per the germline V gene, CDR1 is SQVTM and CDR2 is ANQGSEA. The V end lost 6 bases, the J end lost 7 bases, and 15 bases lay between the germline ends.

The rearrangement links TRBV6-5 to TRBJ1-2; TRBD1 is a possible D gene (6 bases). Germline CDR1 is MNHEY and CDR2 is SVGAGI. V lost 5 bases and J lost 0, with 16 bases in between. The CDR3 contains 16 residues. CDR3 region: CASSPGTGYPNYGYTF. DNA of the CDR3: TGTGCCAGCAGTCCTGGCACAGGGTACCCTAACTATGGCTACACCTTC.